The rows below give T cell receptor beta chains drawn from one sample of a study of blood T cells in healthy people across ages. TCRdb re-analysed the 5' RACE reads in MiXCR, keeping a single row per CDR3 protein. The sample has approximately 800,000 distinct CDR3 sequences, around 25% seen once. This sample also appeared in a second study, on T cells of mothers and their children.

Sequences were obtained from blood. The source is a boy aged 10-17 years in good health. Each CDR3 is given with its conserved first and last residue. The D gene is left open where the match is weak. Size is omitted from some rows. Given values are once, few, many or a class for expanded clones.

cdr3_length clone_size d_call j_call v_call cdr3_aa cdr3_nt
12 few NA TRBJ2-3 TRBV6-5 CASSYSSHEQYF TGTGCCAGCAGTTACTCTAGCCACGAGCAGTATTTT
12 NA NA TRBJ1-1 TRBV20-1 CSAPGSPTEAFF TGCAGTGCCCCTGGCAGTCCCACTGAAGCTTTCTTT
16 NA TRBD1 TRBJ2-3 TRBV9 CASSIGQGTSTDTQYF TGTGCCAGCAGCATCGGACAGGGAACTAGCACAGATACGCAGTATTTT
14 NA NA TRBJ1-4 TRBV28 CASRTAGSNEKLFF TGTGCCAGCAGAACCGCGGGATCTAATGAAAAACTGTTTTTT
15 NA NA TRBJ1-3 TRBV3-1 CASSPLRAGGNTIYF TGTGCCAGCAGCCCCCTAAGGGCAGGGGGAAACACCATATATTTT
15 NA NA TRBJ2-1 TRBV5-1 CASSLQASGYNERFF TGCGCCAGCAGCTTACAGGCCAGTGGCTACAATGAGCGGTTCTTC
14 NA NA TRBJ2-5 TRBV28 CASNPPGWQETQYF TGTGCCAGCAACCCCCCGGGATGGCAAGAGACCCAGTACTTC
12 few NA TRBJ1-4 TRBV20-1 CSAPAVYEKLFF TGCAGTGCTCCCGCAGTCTATGAAAAACTGTTTTTT
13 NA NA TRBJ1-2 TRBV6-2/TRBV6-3 CASREVLNYGYTF TGTGCCAGCAGAGAGGTACTGAACTATGGCTACACCTTC
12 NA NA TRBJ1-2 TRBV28 CASVQGGYGYTF TGTGCCAGCGTCCAGGGAGGGTATGGCTACACCTTC
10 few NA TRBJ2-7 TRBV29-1 CSAILGKQYF TGCAGCGCCATCCTTGGGAAGCAGTACTTC
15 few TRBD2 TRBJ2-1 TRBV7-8 CASSLELAKYNEQFF TGTGCCAGCAGCTTAGAACTAGCGAAATACAATGAGCAGTTCTTC
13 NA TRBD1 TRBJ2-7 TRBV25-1 CASGRWDSYEQYF TGTGCCAGCGGGAGATGGGACAGCTACGAGCAGTACTTC
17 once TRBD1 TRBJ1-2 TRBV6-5 CASSYSSRQGVNYGYTF TGTGCCAGCAGTTACTCTTCGCGACAGGGGGTCAACTATGGCTACACCTTC
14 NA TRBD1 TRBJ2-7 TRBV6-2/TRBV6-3 CASRATGFSYEQYF TGTGCCAGCAGGGCGACAGGGTTCTCCTACGAGCAGTACTTC
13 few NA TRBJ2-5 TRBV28 CASRNQGWETQYF TGTGCCAGCAGAAACCAGGGTTGGGAGACCCAGTACTTC
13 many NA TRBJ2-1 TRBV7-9 CASSPRYGNEQFF TGTGCCAGCAGCCCCCGGTACGGCAATGAGCAGTTCTTC
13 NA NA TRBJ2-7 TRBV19 CASRVTGVYEQYF TGTGCCAGTAGAGTAACGGGGGTCTACGAGCAGTACTTC
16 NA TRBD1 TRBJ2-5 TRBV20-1 CSAIPWDSNGLETQYF TGCAGTGCTATACCCTGGGACAGCAACGGGTTAGAGACCCAGTACTTC
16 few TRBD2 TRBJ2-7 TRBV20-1 CSARGARLAETYEQYF TGCAGTGCTAGAGGCGCGAGGCTAGCGGAGACCTACGAGCAGTACTTC
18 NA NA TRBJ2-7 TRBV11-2 CASSLKRDLRRRLAEQYF TGTGCCAGCAGCTTAAAACGGGACCTGAGACGGCGCCTCGCCGAGCAGTACTTC
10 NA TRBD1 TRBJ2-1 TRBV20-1 CGAYRGEQFF TGCGGTGCTTACAGGGGTGAGCAGTTCTTC
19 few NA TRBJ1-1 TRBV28 CASSPVDTWYRRLNTEAFF TGTGCCAGCAGCCCGGTCGACACCTGGTACAGGAGATTGAACACTGAAGCTTTCTTT
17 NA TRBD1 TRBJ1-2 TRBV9 CASSAWGSGGNNYGYTF TGTGCCAGCAGCGCCTGGGGATCAGGGGGGAATAACTATGGCTACACCTTC
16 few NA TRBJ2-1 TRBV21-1 CASSKCPSGAGNEQFF TGTGCCAGCAGCAAATGTCCTAGCGGCGCTGGTAATGAGCAGTTCTTC
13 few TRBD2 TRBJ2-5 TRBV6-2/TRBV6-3 CASSPRLAGAQYF TGTGCCAGCAGTCCCCGACTAGCGGGAGCCCAGTACTTC
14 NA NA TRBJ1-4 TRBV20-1 CSARRGSANEKLFF TGCAGTGCTAGGAGGGGTTCGGCTAATGAAAAACTGTTTTTT
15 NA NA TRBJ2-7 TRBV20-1 CSARADALKAYEQYF TGCAGTGCTAGAGCGGACGCCCTCAAGGCCTACGAGCAGTACTTC
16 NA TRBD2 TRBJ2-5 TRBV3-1 CASSRTSGRYQETQYF TGTGCCAGCAGTCGGACTAGCGGGAGATACCAAGAGACCCAGTACTTC
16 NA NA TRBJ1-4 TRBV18 CASSRISGGANEKLFF TGTGCCAGCTCACGGATCAGCGGGGGCGCTAATGAAAAACTGTTTTTT
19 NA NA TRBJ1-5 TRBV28 CASRAEGFPLSAGSQPQHF TGTGCCAGCAGGGCCGAGGGTTTTCCCCTGTCAGCAGGCAGTCAGCCCCAGCATTTT
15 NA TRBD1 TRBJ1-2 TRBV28 CACSRRTGWDMGYTF TGTGCCTGCAGCCGAAGGACAGGATGGGATATGGGCTACACCTTC
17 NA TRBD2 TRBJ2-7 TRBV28 CASRAGTSGSGTYEQYF TGTGCCAGCAGGGCCGGGACTAGCGGGAGCGGAACCTACGAGCAGTACTTC
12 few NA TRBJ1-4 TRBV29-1 CSVGPDNEKLFF TGCAGCGTGGGGCCCGACAATGAAAAACTGTTTTTT
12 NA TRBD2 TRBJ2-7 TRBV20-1 CSANSGSYEQYF TGCAGTGCTAACAGCGGGAGCTACGAGCAGTACTTC
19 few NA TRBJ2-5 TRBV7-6 CASSLPRPSLRDSQETQYF TGTGCCAGCAGCTTACCACGACCCTCGCTAAGGGACTCCCAAGAGACCCAGTACTTC
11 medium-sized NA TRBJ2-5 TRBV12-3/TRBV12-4 CASSFGETQYF TGTGCCAGCAGCTTTGGGGAGACCCAGTACTTC
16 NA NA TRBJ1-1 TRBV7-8 CASSLADPGDYTEAFF TGTGCCAGCAGCTTAGCGGATCCAGGGGACTACACTGAAGCTTTCTTT
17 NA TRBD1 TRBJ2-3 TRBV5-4 CASSSRTGGSFTDTQYF TGTGCCAGCAGCTCGAGGACAGGGGGCTCCTTCACAGATACGCAGTATTTT
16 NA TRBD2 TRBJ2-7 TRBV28 CASSPGGSGGNYEQYF TGTGCCAGCAGCCCCGGGGGCAGCGGGGGGAACTACGAGCAGTACTTC
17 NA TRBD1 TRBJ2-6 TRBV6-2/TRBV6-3 CAIKSGQGVSGANVLTF TGTGCCATTAAAAGCGGACAGGGAGTTTCTGGGGCCAACGTCCTGACTTTC
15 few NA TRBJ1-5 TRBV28 CASSDGTGSSQPQHF TGTGCCAGCAGCGACGGGACCGGGTCTTCCCAGCCCCAGCATTTT
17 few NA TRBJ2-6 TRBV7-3 CASSPRRGGFGANVLTF TGTGCCAGCAGCCCCCGCCGGGGTGGGTTTGGGGCCAACGTCCTGACTTTC
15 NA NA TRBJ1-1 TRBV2 CASSEMAGMNTEAFF TGTGCCAGCAGTGAGATGGCAGGGATGAACACTGAAGCTTTCTTT
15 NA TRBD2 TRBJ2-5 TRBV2 CASSEVGGAGETQYF TGTGCCAGCAGTGAAGTCGGGGGGGCCGGAGAGACCCAGTACTTC
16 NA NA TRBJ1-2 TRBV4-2 CASSQELGTANYGYTF TGTGCCAGCAGCCAAGAACTTGGGACCGCTAACTATGGCTACACCTTC
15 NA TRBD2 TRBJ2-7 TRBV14 CASSRSSGRSYEQYF TGTGCCAGCAGCCGAAGTAGCGGGAGGTCATACGAGCAGTACTTC
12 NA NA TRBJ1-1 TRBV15 CATSPRNTEAFF TGTGCCACCAGCCCCAGGAACACTGAAGCTTTCTTT
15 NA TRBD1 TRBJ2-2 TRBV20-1 CSASGRGSESGELFF TGCAGTGCTAGCGGCAGGGGGTCTGAATCCGGGGAGCTGTTTTTT
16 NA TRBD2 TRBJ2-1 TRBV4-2 CASSQVRLAGGSEQFF TGTGCCAGCAGCCAAGTTCGCCTAGCGGGAGGCAGTGAGCAGTTCTTC
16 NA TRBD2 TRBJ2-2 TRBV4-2 CASSQVGGMNTGELFF TGTGCCAGCAGCCAAGTGGGAGGGATGAACACCGGGGAGCTGTTTTTT
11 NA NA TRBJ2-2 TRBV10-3 CAATNTGELFF TGTGCCGCCACTAACACCGGGGAGCTGTTTTTT
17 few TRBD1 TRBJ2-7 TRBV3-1 CASSRGFRTGSSYEQYF TGTGCCAGCAGCCGGGGATTTCGGACAGGGAGCTCCTACGAGCAGTACTTC
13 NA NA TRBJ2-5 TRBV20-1 CSAREGAGWGQYF TGCAGTGCTAGAGAGGGGGCAGGGTGGGGGCAGTACTTC
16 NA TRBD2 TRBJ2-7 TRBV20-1 CSARGGTSGGAYEQYF TGCAGTGCTCGGGGGGGCACTAGCGGGGGAGCCTACGAGCAGTACTTC